Sequencing of this T cell receptor (beta chain) was carried out in a study of graft-versus-host responses after intestinal transplantation. About the study: Anti-thymocyte globulin was used for induction in all recipients, who then took tacrolimus and steroids for around 3 years.

General observations from the study: Ileal or blood samples showed some GvH clones first, and such clones were also found in recipient marrow.

About this clone itself: Its antigen remains unknown.

The table came from immunoSEQ multiplex PCR; TCRdb's copy has only in-frame clones and leaves some out. The sample lists 95,000 to 110,000 clones; 93% were seen once. Trimming cost V 1 base and J 4 bases, with 10 bases left between them. The V gene's germline CDR1 is SGHAT and CDR2 FQNNGV. CDR3 length equals 14 residues. The material was unstimulated CD8+ T cells sorted from spleen or lymph node cells, obtained before intestinal transplant. This rearrangement joins TRBV11-2 to TRBJ2-5; D is possibly TRBD1 or TRBD2 (5 bases each). The receptor was isolated from a human donor who received an intestinal transplant. The CDR3 here is CASSLVGVTETQYF. The CDR3 coding sequence is TGTGCCAGCAGCTTAGTGGGGGTGACAGAGACCCAGTACTTC. The full variable domain, rest sourced from reference TRBV11-2 and TRBJ2-5, is EAGVAQSPRYKIIEKRQSVAFWCNPISGHATLYWYQQILGQGPKLLIQFQNNGVVDDSQLPKDRFSAERLKGVDSTLKIQPAKLEDSAVYLCASSLVGVTETQYFGPGTRLLVL.